The 18 T cell receptor beta chains below all came from one sample that was sequenced in a study of blood T cell repertoires in COVID-19. Using immunoSEQ multiplex PCR, the repertoire was profiled, and TCRdb retains in-frame clones only, with some absent. The sample includes hundreds of thousands of clones, about 92% of them seen just once. Input material: PBMCs or T cells enriched from blood (not recorded which). Receptors were obtained from a man between 60 and 70 years old who had recovered from COVID-19.

The V gene is TRBV4-3, the J gene TRBJ1-2, with 8 bases identical to TRBD1. The CDR3 has 17 amino acids. The germline V gene encodes CDR1 LGHNA and CDR2 YSLEER. J was trimmed by 4 bases and V by 2 bases; bases with no gene match: 12. The CDR3 region is CASSQLGQGGFVYGYTF. As DNA, the CDR3 is TGCGCCAGCAGCCAATTAGGACAGGGTGGTTTCGTCTATGGCTACACCTTC.

This chain joins TRBV10-3 and TRBJ1-2; 7 nucleotides agree with TRBD1. This CDR3 region has 16 residues. V trimming: 8 bases; J trimming: 0 bases; junction bases outside the gene matches: 12. The germline CDR1 and CDR2 sequences are ENHRY and SYGVKD. The CDR3 spells CAILGTDKPPNYGYTF. CDR3 bases: TGTGCCATCCTGGGGACAGATAAGCCTCCTAACTATGGCTACACCTTC.

The J gene is TRBJ1-6, the V gene TRBV2; D not certain. Germline V gene lookup returns CDR1 SNHLY and CDR2 FYNNEI. The CDR3 covers 16 residues. V was pared by 4 bases and J by 7 bases, with 17 bases between. The CDR3 region is CASSVRPMGENSPLHF. CDR3 in DNA: TGTGCCAGCAGTGTAAGACCCATGGGCGAAAATTCACCCCTCCACTTT.

This clone was seen just once. The rearrangement links TRBV2 to TRBJ2-2; possibly TRBD2 for D (5 bases). The CDR3 consists of 14 residues. The V end lost 6 bases, the J end lost 0 bases, and 8 bases lay between the germline ends. CDR1 is SNHLY and CDR2 is FYNNEI in the germline V gene. The CDR3 DNA reads as TGTGCCAGCAGGAGGGATTCGAACACCGGGGAGCTGTTTTTT. This sequence encodes CASRRDSNTGELFF.

The chain is built from TRBV7-9 and TRBJ2-5, with 11 bases that match TRBD2. The length of the CDR3 is 17 residues. Germline assignment: CDR1 SEHNR and CDR2 FQNEAQ (reference sequence). With 0 bases clipped from V and 1 base from J, the junction kept 4 bases outside the gene matches. The CDR3 protein is CASSLAISGGAQETQYF. CDR3 sequence (DNA): TGTGCCAGCAGCTTAGCAATTAGCGGGGGGGCCCAAGAGACCCAGTACTTC.

This chain joins TRBV2 and TRBJ1-6, with TRBD1 matching over 11 bases. Per germline, CDR1 SNHLY and CDR2 FYNNEI. The length of the CDR3 is 16 residues. With V trimmed by 6 bases and J by 3 bases, 4 bases remained unmatched. The CDR3 nucleotides read TGTGCCAGCAGAGCCGGGACAGGGGGCTATAATTCACCCCTCCACTTT. It specifies CASRAGTGGYNSPLHF.

The V and J genes are TRBV18 and TRBJ2-2; 10 bases agree with TRBD2. The CDR3 runs to 16 residues. Trimming removed 6 bases from V and 0 bases from J; junction bases left unmatched: 4. Germline lookup yields CDR1 KGHSH and CDR2 LQKENI. CDR3 sequence reads: CASSSTSGSNTGELFF. CDR3 DNA: TGTGCCAGCTCGTCGACTAGCGGGTCGAACACCGGGGAGCTGTTTTTT.

The rearrangement uses TRBV12-2 and TRBJ2-2; the table assigns TRBD2, which was not confirmed against the DNA. TRBV12-2 is noted as a pseudogene. The CDR3 length is 16 residues. CDR3 protein: CASRLSKREGTGELFF. In nucleotides, the CDR3 is TGTGCAAGTCGCTTATCGAAGCGGGAAGGGACCGGGGAGCTGTTTTTT.

The chain links TRBV5-4 to TRBJ2-1; 7 bases are a match to TRBD1. Trimming cost V 5 bases and J 5 bases; bases outside gene matches: 7. The length of the CDR3 is 14 residues. Germline CDR1 SGHNT, CDR2 YYREEE (reference sequence). This CDR3 reads CASRNTGQHNEQFF. The CDR3 nucleotides are TGTGCCAGCAGAAATACGGGACAGCACAATGAGCAGTTCTTC.

This clone was observed a single time. The rearrangement uses TRBV5-1 and TRBJ2-6; 8 bases line up with TRBD1. The CDR3 consists of 15 residues. The V segment lost 3 bases and the J segment 1 base; nucleotides outside the gene matches: 0. The germline V gene encodes CDR1 SGHRS and CDR2 YFSETQ. Here the CDR3 DNA reads TGCGCCAGCAGCTGGACAGGGTCTGGGGCCAACGTCCTGACTTTC. Its protein product is CASSWTGSGANVLTF.

The gene calls are TRBV18 and TRBJ2-3; 9 bases are shared with TRBD1. This CDR3 has 19 residues. Per the germline V gene, CDR1 is KGHSH and CDR2 is LQKENI. Trimming cost V 2 bases and J 2 bases; bases outside gene matches: 14. For the CDR3, the DNA is TGTGCCAGCTCACCAGCGACAGGGGGTTTGTCTGCGGCCACAGATACGCAGTATTTT. This codes for CASSPATGGLSAATDTQYF.

The V gene is TRBV24-1, the J gene TRBJ2-3; TRBD2 agrees at 11 bases. Looked up from germline, CDR1 is KGHDR and CDR2 is SFDVKD. The V segment lost 4 bases and the J segment 3 bases; nucleotides outside the gene matches: 5. This CDR3 contains 16 residues. CDR3 sequence: CATSDPTSGGTDTQYF. The DNA of the CDR3 is TGTGCCACCAGTGACCCTACTAGCGGGGGAACAGATACGCAGTATTTT.

This chain links TRBV30 with TRBJ2-1; maybe TRBD1 (5 bases). V was clipped by 8 bases and J by 9 bases, with 11 bases between them. Germline V gives CDR1 GTSNPN, CDR2 SVGIG (reference sequence). CDR3 length equals 10 residues. The CDR3 here is CAVAQGEQFF. The CDR3 nucleotides read TGTGCCGTAGCCCAGGGTGAGCAGTTCTTC.

The rearrangement joins TRBV19 to TRBJ1-3, with TRBD1 matching over 7 bases. J was trimmed by 2 bases and V by 9 bases; bases with no gene match: 7. The CDR3 length is 14 residues. Germline CDR1 and CDR2: LNHDA and SQIVND (reference sequence). CDR3 bases: TGTGCCAGCCACAGGGGCGGGACTGGAAACACCATATATTTT. It translates to CASHRGGTGNTIYF.

V and J are TRBV6-2 or TRBV6-3 and TRBJ2-2; 10 bases match TRBD2. The junction had 16 bases not matched to a gene; V was cut back by 6 bases and J by 6 bases. The CDR3 extends over 18 amino acids. Germline values: CDR1 MNHEY, CDR2 SVGEGT. DNA for the CDR3: TGTGCCAGCAGCTTCCGTTTTTATAGCGGGAGGACCCCCGGGGAGCTGTTTTTT. Translation: CASSFRFYSGRTPGELFF.

This clone was counted a few times. The sample contains more than one DNA sequence encoding this CDR3. The V and J genes are TRBV5-1 and TRBJ1-3; perhaps TRBD1 as D (5 bases). Germline V gene data show CDR1 as SGHRS and CDR2 as YFSETQ. The CDR3 extends over 14 amino acids. Trimming left V 0 bases short and J 3 bases short, with 7 bases between. This CDR3 is CASSLAGYGNTIYF. The CDR3 DNA is TGCGCCAGCAGCTTGGCAGGGTATGGAAACACCATATATTTT.

V is TRBV20-1 and J is TRBJ1-1, with a weak D call TRBD1 (5 bases). Trimming pared 3 bases from V and 7 bases from J, leaving 12 bases between. The CDR3 runs to 12 residues. CDR1 DFQATT and CDR2 SNEGSKA come from the germline V gene (reference sequence). The CDR3 here is CSASRQRDEAFF. The CDR3 DNA reads TGCAGTGCTAGTAGACAGAGAGATGAAGCTTTCTTT.

The J gene is TRBJ1-5, the V gene TRBV16, with TRBD1 as a possible D gene (6 bases). The germline gives CDR1 KGHSY, CDR2 FQNENV. This CDR3 is built from 17 residues. V was trimmed by 4 bases and J by 3 bases, leaving 19 bases between them. CDR3 in amino acids: CASSLMMDSRSNQPQHF. CDR3 nucleotide sequence: TGTGCCAGCAGCCTAATGATGGACAGCAGGTCCAATCAGCCCCAGCATTTT.